This TCR beta chain is from a study of T cell repertoires in cytomegalovirus infection. Study background: HLA-B-restricted CMV epitopes that are well studied were used alongside recently identified HLA-C-restricted ones. Signatures in public TCR beta sequences pointed to both CMV infection and matching HLA type. Study results and limitations: HLA-C-restricted CMV-specific TCR beta clonotypes were dominant in the ex vivo response.

TCRdb analysed the reads with MiXCR anew, one entry per CDR3 protein. The sample lists about 770,000 distinct CDR3 sequences, about 29% occurring once. As for this clonotype: No antigen is known for it.

Germline lookup yields CDR1 MNHEY and CDR2 SVGAGI. This CDR3 comprises 13 residues. Trimming shortened V by 0 bases and J by 6 bases, and 7 bases separated the two germline ends. The sequence was collected from a human donor in good health (CMV status not recorded). Some clones in this sample may be carry-over from other donors' samples. The sequencing here drew on cultured CD8+ T cells from PBMCs, taken from culture after CMV antigen stimulation. The V call is TRBV6-5, the J call TRBJ2-3; D gene unclear. The CDR3: CASSYSTGDTQYF. The CDR3 nucleotides are TGTGCCAGCAGTTACTCAACCGGGGATACGCAGTATTTT.